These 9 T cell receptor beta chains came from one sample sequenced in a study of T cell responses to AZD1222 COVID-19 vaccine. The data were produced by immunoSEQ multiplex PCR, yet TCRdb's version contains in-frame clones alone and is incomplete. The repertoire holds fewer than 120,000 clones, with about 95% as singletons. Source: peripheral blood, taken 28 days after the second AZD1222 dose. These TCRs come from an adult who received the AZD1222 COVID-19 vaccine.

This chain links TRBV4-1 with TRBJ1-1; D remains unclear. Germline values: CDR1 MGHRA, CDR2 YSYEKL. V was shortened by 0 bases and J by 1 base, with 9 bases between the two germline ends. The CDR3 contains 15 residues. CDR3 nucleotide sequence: TGCGCCAGCAGCCAAGAAAGTACCCCGAACACTGAAGCTTTCTTT. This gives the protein CASSQESTPNTEAFF.

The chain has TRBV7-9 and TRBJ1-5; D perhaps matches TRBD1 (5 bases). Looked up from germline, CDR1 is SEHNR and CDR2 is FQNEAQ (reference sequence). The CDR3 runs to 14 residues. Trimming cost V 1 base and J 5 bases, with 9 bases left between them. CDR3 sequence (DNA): TGTGCCAGCAGCTTAGGGGGGAGCGATCAGCCCCAGCATTTT. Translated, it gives CASSLGGSDQPQHF.

Here the CDR3 reads CASSRTGPATNEKLFF. The CDR3 DNA sequence: TGTGCCAGCTCACGGACAGGGCCCGCAACTAATGAAAAACTGTTTTTT. The chain has TRBV18 and TRBJ1-4; 8 bases are shared with TRBD1. The V gene's germline CDR1 is KGHSH and CDR2 LQKENI. The CDR3 is 16 amino acids. V lost 4 bases and J lost 0; bases outside the gene matches: 4.

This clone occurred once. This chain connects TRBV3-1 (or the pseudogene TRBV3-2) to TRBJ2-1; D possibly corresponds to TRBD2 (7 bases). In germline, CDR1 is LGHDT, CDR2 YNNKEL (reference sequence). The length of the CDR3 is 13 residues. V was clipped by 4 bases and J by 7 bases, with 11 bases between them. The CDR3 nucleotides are TGTGCCAGCAGCCGGCGGGGGCCTAATGAGCAGTTCTTC. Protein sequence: CASSRRGPNEQFF.

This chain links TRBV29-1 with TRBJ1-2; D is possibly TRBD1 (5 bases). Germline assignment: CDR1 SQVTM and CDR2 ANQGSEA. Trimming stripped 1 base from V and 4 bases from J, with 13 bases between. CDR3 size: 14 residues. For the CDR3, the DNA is TGCAGCGTTGAAGGGACAAGGTCGTTCTATGGCTACACCTTC. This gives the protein CSVEGTRSFYGYTF. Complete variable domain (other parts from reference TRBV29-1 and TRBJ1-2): SAVISQKPSRDICQRGTSLTIQCQVDSQVTMMFWYRQQPGQSLTLIATANQGSEATYESGFVIDKFPISRPNLTFSTLTVSNMSPEDSSIYLCSVEGTRSFYGYTFGSGTRLTVV.

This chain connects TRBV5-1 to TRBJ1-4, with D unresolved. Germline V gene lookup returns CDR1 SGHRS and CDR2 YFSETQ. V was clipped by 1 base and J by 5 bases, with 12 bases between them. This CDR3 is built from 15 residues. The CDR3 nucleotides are TGCGCCAGCAGCTTGAGTGCGGGCCCCAATGAAAAACTGTTTTTT. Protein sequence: CASSLSAGPNEKLFF.

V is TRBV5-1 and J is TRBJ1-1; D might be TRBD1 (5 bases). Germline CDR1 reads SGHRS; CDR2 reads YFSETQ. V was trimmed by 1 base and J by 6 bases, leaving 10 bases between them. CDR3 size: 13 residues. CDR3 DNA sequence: TGCGCCAGCAGCTTGCAGGGTCTAGCTGAAGCTTTCTTT. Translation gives CASSLQGLAEAFF. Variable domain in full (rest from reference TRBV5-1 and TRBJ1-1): KAGVTQTPRYLIKTRGQQVTLSCSPISGHRSVSWYQQTPGQGLQFLFEYFSETQRNKGNFPGRFSGRQFSNSRSEMNVSTLELGDSALYLCASSLQGLAEAFFGQGTRLTVV.

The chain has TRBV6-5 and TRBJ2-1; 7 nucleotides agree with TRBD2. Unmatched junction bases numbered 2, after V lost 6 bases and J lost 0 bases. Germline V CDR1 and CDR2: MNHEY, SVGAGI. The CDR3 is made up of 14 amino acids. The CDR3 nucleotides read TGTGCCAGCAGACGCGGGAGCTCCTACAATGAGCAGTTCTTC. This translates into CASRRGSSYNEQFF.

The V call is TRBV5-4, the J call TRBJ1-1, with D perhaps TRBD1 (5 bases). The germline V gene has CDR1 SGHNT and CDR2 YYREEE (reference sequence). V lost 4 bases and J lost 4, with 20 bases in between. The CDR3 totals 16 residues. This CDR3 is CASSGGNLQGGTEAFF. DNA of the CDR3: TGTGCCAGCAGCGGGGGGAATTTGCAGGGAGGCACTGAAGCTTTCTTT.